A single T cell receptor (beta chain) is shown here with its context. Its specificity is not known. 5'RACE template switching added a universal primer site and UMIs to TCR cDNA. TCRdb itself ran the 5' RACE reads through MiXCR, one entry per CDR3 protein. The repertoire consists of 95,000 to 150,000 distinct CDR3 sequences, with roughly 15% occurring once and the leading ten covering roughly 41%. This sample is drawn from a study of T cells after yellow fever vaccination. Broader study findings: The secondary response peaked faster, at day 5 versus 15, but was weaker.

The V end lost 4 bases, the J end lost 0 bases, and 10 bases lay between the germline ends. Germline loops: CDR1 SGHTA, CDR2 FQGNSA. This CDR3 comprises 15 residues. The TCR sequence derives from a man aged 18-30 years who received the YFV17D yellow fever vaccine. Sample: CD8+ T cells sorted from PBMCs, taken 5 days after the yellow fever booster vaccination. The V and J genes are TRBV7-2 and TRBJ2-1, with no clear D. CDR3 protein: CASSSARSSYNEQFF. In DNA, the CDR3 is TGTGCCAGCAGCTCGGCGCGAAGCTCCTACAATGAGCAGTTCTTC.